These 19 T cell receptor beta chains share one sample of origin, sequenced in a study of T cell responses to AZD1222 COVID-19 vaccine. TCRdb keeps only in-frame clones here, not all; method: immunoSEQ multiplex PCR. The profile shows about 120,000 clones, about 90% of them singletons. Sequences were derived from peripheral blood, sampled on day 0 of AZD1222 vaccination. The receptors here all came from an adult in good health.

The J gene is TRBJ2-5, the V gene TRBV7-6; tentative D call: TRBD1 (6 bases). Germline V gene data show CDR1 as SGHVS and CDR2 as FNYEAQ. Trimming removed 3 bases from V and 10 bases from J, with 15 bases in between. This CDR3 contains 13 residues. The CDR3: CASSLEDRLGQYF. The CDR3 DNA sequence: TGTGCCAGCAGCTTGGAAGACAGGTTAGGCCAGTACTTC.

The genes are TRBV11-1 and TRBJ2-1, with D uncertain. Trimming removed 5 bases at V and 3 bases at J, with 5 bases between. Germline V gene lookup returns CDR1 SGHAT and CDR2 FQDESV (reference sequence). The CDR3 runs 12 residues. CDR3 DNA: TGTGCCAGCAGCCTGAACTACAATGAGCAGTTCTTC. This sequence encodes CASSLNYNEQFF.

The chain combines TRBV7-9 with TRBJ2-3, with D possibly matching TRBD2 (5 bases). V lost 1 base and J 4 bases, leaving 9 bases between the germline ends. Germline V gene lookup returns CDR1 SEHNR and CDR2 FQNEAQ (reference sequence). The CDR3 is 14 amino acids. The CDR3 reads CASSLGGLADTQYF. The CDR3 nucleotides are TGTGCCAGCAGCTTAGGCGGGTTGGCAGATACGCAGTATTTT.

This rearrangement joins TRBV28 to TRBJ1-1; a possible D gene is TRBD1 (5 bases). The CDR3 sequence is 13 residues long. The ends were cut back, 6 bases at V and 5 bases at J, with 13 bases in the middle. The germline V gene encodes CDR1 MDHEN and CDR2 SYDVKM. The CDR3 loop is CASSGAGVTEAFF. The CDR3, as DNA: TGTGCCAGCAGCGGGGCGGGGGTAACTGAAGCTTTCTTT.

The chain links TRBV7-9 to TRBJ1-6, with a possible D match to TRBD1 (5 bases). This CDR3 has 13 residues. V lost 4 bases and J lost 14, with 15 bases in between. Germline CDR1 and CDR2: SEHNR and FQNEAQ (reference sequence). The CDR3 DNA follows: TGTGCCAGCAGCTCAGGGACGGCCGGTTCCCTCCACTTT. Protein product: CASSSGTAGSLHF.

This chain joins TRBV29-1 and TRBJ1-2, with a weak D call TRBD1 (5 bases). The CDR3 is 12 amino acids. Trimming left V 7 bases short and J 7 bases short, with 16 bases between. Germline V lookup: CDR1 SQVTM, CDR2 ANQGSEA. This chain's CDR3 is CSARGREAGYTF. The CDR3 DNA reads TGCAGCGCGCGGGGCAGGGAAGCTGGCTACACCTTC. Variable domain in full (rest from reference TRBV29-1 and TRBJ1-2): SAVISQKPSRDICQRGTSLTIQCQVDSQVTMMFWYRQQPGQSLTLIATANQGSEATYESGFVIDKFPISRPNLTFSTLTVSNMSPEDSSIYLCSARGREAGYTFGSGTRLTVV.

This clone appeared a single time. This chain uses TRBV10-3 with TRBJ1-2; tentatively, D is TRBD1 (5 bases). Trimming removed 4 bases at V and 6 bases at J, with 18 bases between. Germline CDR1 is ENHRY and CDR2 is SYGVKD. The CDR3 is 15 residues long. The CDR3 loop is CAISGGLSTMDGYTF. As DNA, the CDR3 is TGTGCCATCAGTGGGGGACTCTCCACGATGGATGGCTACACCTTC.

This clone was recorded only once. V usage is TRBV7-8 and J usage is TRBJ2-5; 9 nucleotides align to TRBD2. This CDR3 has 15 residues. Germline-derived CDR1 and CDR2 are SGHVS and FQNEAQ. V lost 5 bases to trimming and J lost 1 base; unmatched junction nucleotides: 5. The CDR3 DNA follows: TGTGCCAGCAGCATGACTAGCGGAATCCAAGAGACCCAGTACTTC. Translating gives CASSMTSGIQETQYF.

The rearrangement uses TRBV11-2 and TRBJ1-3; D is undetermined. The CDR3 has 16 residues. Trimming removed 1 base from V and 2 bases from J, with 12 bases in between. CDR1 is SGHAT and CDR2 is FQNNGV in the germline V gene. The CDR3 loop reads CASSLALKEPGNTIYF. The CDR3 region has the DNA TGTGCCAGCAGCTTAGCTCTCAAAGAGCCTGGAAACACCATATATTTT.

This clone was counted a single time. The V call is TRBV7-9, the J call TRBJ2-1, with 7 bases fitting TRBD2. CDR1 SEHNR and CDR2 FQNEAQ come from the germline V gene (reference sequence). The CDR3 runs 18 residues. Germline trimming cut 0 bases from V and 0 bases from J; bases unmatched to any gene: 8. The CDR3 sequence is CASSLARSSGFSYNEQFF. The CDR3 DNA reads as TGTGCCAGCAGCTTAGCGCGGTCTAGCGGATTCTCCTACAATGAGCAGTTCTTC.

The chain has TRBV7-9 and TRBJ2-7; D might be TRBD1 (5 bases). The CDR3 loop spans 14 amino acids. Germline CDR1 and CDR2: SEHNR and FQNEAQ (reference sequence). V dropped 3 bases and J dropped 2 bases, with 11 bases sitting between them. The DNA for the CDR3 is TGTGCCAGCAGCTTCGAGACAGCGACCTACGAGCAGTACTTC. Protein: CASSFETATYEQYF.

The CDR3 bases are TGTGCCAGCAGCCACCGGGACAGGGGCCAGTATGAGCAGTTCTTC. Protein product: CASSHRDRGQYEQFF. This chain links TRBV5-4 with TRBJ2-1, with 10 nucleotides matching TRBD1. J lost 8 bases, V lost 4 bases, and 9 bases had no gene match. CDR1 SGHNT and CDR2 YYREEE come from the germline V gene (reference sequence). The CDR3 runs 15 residues.

The chain employs TRBV18 and TRBJ1-3; D remains unclear. Germline-derived CDR1 and CDR2 are KGHSH and LQKENI. V gave up 2 bases and J gave up 4 bases, with 12 bases separating them. The CDR3 covers 15 residues. For the CDR3, the DNA is TGTGCCAGCTCACCAGCGGCTGGGGTAGGAAACACCATATATTTT. Protein product: CASSPAAGVGNTIYF.

V usage is TRBV30 and J usage is TRBJ2-3; tentatively, D is TRBD1 (6 bases). Trimming took 2 bases from V and 5 from J, leaving 17 bases between them. CDR1 is GTSNPN, CDR2 SVGIG, per germline (reference sequence). This CDR3 spans 15 amino acids. The CDR3 DNA reads TGTGCCTGGAGTTACCCAAAGGGGGTATTAGATACGCAGTATTTT. Its protein is CAWSYPKGVLDTQYF.

The genes are TRBV7-8 and TRBJ1-1, with D possibly matching TRBD1 (6 bases). Trimming took 1 base from V and 8 from J, leaving 14 bases between them. CDR3 size: 14 residues. CDR1 is SGHVS and CDR2 is FQNEAQ in the germline V gene. The CDR3 DNA is TGTGCCAGCAGCTTAGAAGGGCAGGGGAGGGAAGCTTTCTTT. Translation gives CASSLEGQGREAFF.

The V and J genes are TRBV24-1 and TRBJ2-1; 12 nucleotides agree with TRBD1. The trim removed 3 bases at V and 2 bases at J, leaving 7 bases unmatched. The CDR3 sequence is 18 residues long. Germline CDR1 reads KGHDR; CDR2 reads SFDVKD. The CDR3 here is CATSDRMGTGGTYNEQFF. In DNA form, the CDR3 reads TGTGCCACCAGTGATCGAATGGGGACAGGGGGCACCTACAATGAGCAGTTCTTC.

V gene TRBV10-2 combines with J gene TRBJ1-6; tentatively, D is TRBD1 (5 bases). CDR3 size: 14 residues. CDR1 WSHSY and CDR2 SAAADI come from the germline V gene. The V end lost 6 bases, the J end lost 7 bases, and 13 bases lay between the germline ends. The CDR3 DNA reads TGCGCCAGCAGCCCGGGACCCACGAATTCACCCCTCCACTTT. As protein: CASSPGPTNSPLHF.

CDR3 amino acids: CASSYRGNSPLHF. The CDR3, as DNA: TGTGCCAGCAGTTACAGGGGGAATTCACCCCTCCACTTT. This chain joins TRBV12-3 or TRBV12-4 and TRBJ1-6; TRBD1 aligns across 8 bases. This CDR3 has 13 amino acids. Losses at the gene ends were 4 bases for V and 7 bases for J; bases not matched to a gene: 0.

The V and J genes are TRBV4-2 and TRBJ2-7, with D perhaps TRBD1 (5 bases). This CDR3 has 14 amino acids. Per germline, CDR1 LGHNA and CDR2 YNFKEQ. The V gene lost 1 base and the J gene lost 9 bases, with 16 bases spanning the gap. CDR3 DNA sequence: TGTGCCAGCAGCCAAGGCCCCGGCAGGGAAGCGCAGTACTTC. Protein product: CASSQGPGREAQYF.